This T cell receptor (beta chain) was identified during a study of cytomegalovirus exposure and HLA in healthy donors. Study context: The study placed around 85% of its 350 to 450 genotyped donors in the Caucasian-associated ancestry cluster.

Both 60 Vbeta primers and 13 Jbeta primers went into the PCR. Sequenced by immunoSEQ multiplex PCR; TCRdb stores in-frame clones only, minus some. The table has more than 90,000 clones, approximately 83% seen once. The CDR3 covers 12 residues. V shed 6 bases, J shed 8 bases, and the junction held 6 bases outside the gene matches. The germline gives CDR1 MNHEY, CDR2 SVGAGI. Comment on this clone: The antigen is not known.

General study results and limits: The majority of CMV-associated TCR beta chains were reported as apparently HLA-restricted in a later analysis. It emerged from a later analysis that several of the most significant clusters appeared to be linked to common viral pathogens. TCR beta sequences numbering roughly 16,000 were associated with HLA alleles at 0.05 false discovery rate in a later analysis.

Sequencing input: PBMCs. The sequence came from a man in his forties or fifties in good health and CMV-seronegative. The chain combines TRBV6-5 with TRBJ1-2; 7 nucleotides align to TRBD1. The CDR3 reads CASSDRVMGYTF. The DNA of the CDR3 is TGTGCCAGCAGCGACAGGGTGATGGGCTACACCTTC.